This record covers a single T cell receptor (beta chain). Its cognate antigen is unknown. The data were obtained in a study of cytomegalovirus exposure and HLA in healthy donors. Findings and caveats of the study: It was only CMV serostatus that was available as immune exposure information. Specific recognition of CMV antigens was confirmed in vitro for three chains (all CMV-associated).

Germline V CDR1 and CDR2: MNHNS, SASEGT. This CDR3 comprises 15 residues. Trimming cost V 4 bases and J 4 bases, with 11 bases left between them. Primers included in the PCR were 60 Vbeta and 13 Jbeta primers. Sequenced by immunoSEQ multiplex PCR; TCRdb stores in-frame clones only, minus some. The table lists roughly 150,000 clones, around four fifths of them singletons, with over 1.5% in the top ten. The genes are TRBV6-1 and TRBJ2-6; a possible D gene is TRBD2 (5 bases). This TCR was sampled from a woman younger than 30 in good health and CMV-seronegative. Sequences were obtained from PBMCs. Here the CDR3 DNA reads TGTGCCAGCAGTGTTGAGGGCTCGGGGGCCAACGTCCTGACTTTC. This sequence encodes CASSVEGSGANVLTF.